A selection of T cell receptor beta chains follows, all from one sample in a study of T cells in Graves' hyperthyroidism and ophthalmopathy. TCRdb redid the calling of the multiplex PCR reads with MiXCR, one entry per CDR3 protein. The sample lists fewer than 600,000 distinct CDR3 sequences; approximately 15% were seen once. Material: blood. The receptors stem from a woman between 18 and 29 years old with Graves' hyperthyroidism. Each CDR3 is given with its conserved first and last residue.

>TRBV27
CASSLRGLDHNEQFF
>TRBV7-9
CASSSTGVVETQYF
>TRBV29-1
CSVPLQGVGYNYGYTF
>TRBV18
CASSRIPVADNSYNEQFF
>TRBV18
CASSPSEDQPQHF
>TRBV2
CASSALQGAIYGYTF
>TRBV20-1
CSASTGTRSYF
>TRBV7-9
CASSLGLANYGYTF
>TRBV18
CASSPQDQGGGGEQFF
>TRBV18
CASSPLDRGEEKLFF
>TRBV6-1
CASSEARLAGVLNEQFF
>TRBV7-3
CASSPKNTGELFF
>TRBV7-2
CASSLGWPTGELFF
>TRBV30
CAWSVGWRQFF
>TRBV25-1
CATGGSPLHF
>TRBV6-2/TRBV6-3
CASSYSPSMNTEAFF
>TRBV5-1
CASTTARLGETQYF
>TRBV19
CASKGLVLDTQYF
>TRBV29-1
CSVVWSGNEKLFF
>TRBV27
CATTSGGGGEKLFF
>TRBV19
CASSTGQAWTEAFF
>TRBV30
CAWNLQENTEAFF
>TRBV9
CASSVDGRGHQPQHF
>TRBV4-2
CASSQDPEGGETQYF
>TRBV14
CASSTTWPLGEQFF
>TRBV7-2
CASSPEPGLVGQPQHF
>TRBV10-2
CASVGAGGRYEQYF
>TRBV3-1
CASSPAGLAGGGGELFF